The clone carrying this T cell receptor beta chain appeared a single time. Trimming removed 2 bases from V and 0 bases from J, with 11 bases in between. Germline-derived CDR1 and CDR2 are PRHDT and FYEKMQ (reference sequence). This CDR3 is 16 amino acids long. For TCR beta libraries, about 1.9 micrograms of genomic DNA were obtained from cryopreserved PBMCs. This sample is part of a study of cytotoxic CD8 clonotypes in ibrutinib-treated CLL. Study-wide context: A median 12 months of treatment, range 6 to 36, preceded the collection of response samples.

Clones were read by immunoSEQ multiplex PCR, and TCRdb kept only the in-frame ones, dropping some. The table has 100,000 to 150,000 clones, 80% to 90% seen once. The specimen comprised PBMCs, sampled after 24 months of ibrutinib treatment. The TCR was taken from a human donor with chronic lymphocytic leukemia. This chain joins TRBV13 and TRBJ1-3; D is uncertain. CDR3 DNA sequence: TGTGCCAGCAGCTTATGGGCCAAATACTCTGGAAACACCATATATTTT. It is translated as CASSLWAKYSGNTIYF.